The present T cell receptor (beta chain) was sequenced within a study of neurological immune-mediated disorders. General study results and limits: HTLV-1-associated myelopathy displayed the greatest TCR clonal expansion, and multiple sclerosis exhibited the smallest, lower than that of healthy controls.

This clonotype was observed at least ten times. What it binds is not known. Over 190 million TCR-beta sequences (from 15-18 subjects) were yielded by each sequencing run. TCRdb used MiXCR to reprocess the 5' RACE reads, holding one entry per CDR3 protein. Of roughly 34,000 distinct CDR3 sequences listed, around an eighth were seen once; the top ten hold 2.3%. Time point: longitudinal time-point 2. Trimming removed 7 bases from V and 3 bases from J; junction bases left unmatched: 6. This CDR3 is built from 14 residues. CDR1 is SNHLY and CDR2 is FYNNEI in the germline V gene. The sequenced sample was PBMCs. V is TRBV2 and J is TRBJ2-1, with TRBD2 matching over 7 bases. This clonotype was sampled from a woman in her 40s in good health. This CDR3 is CASNRLAVYNEQFF. The CDR3 coding sequence is TGTGCCAGCAATCGGCTAGCGGTCTACAATGAGCAGTTCTTC.